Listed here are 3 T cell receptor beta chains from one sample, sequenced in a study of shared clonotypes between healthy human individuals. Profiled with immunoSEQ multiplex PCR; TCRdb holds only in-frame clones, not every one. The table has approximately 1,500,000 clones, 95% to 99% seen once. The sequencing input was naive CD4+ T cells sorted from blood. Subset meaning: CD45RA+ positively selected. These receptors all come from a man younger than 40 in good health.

CDR3 protein: CASSSDRLFSGNTIYF. The CDR3 DNA reads TGTGCCAGCAGCTCCGACAGGCTATTCTCTGGAAACACCATATATTTT. This rearrangement joins TRBV11-2 to TRBJ1-3; possible D gene TRBD1, 6 bases. CDR1 SGHAT and CDR2 FQNNGV come from the germline V gene. This CDR3 has 16 residues. V was cut by 4 bases and J by 0 bases, with 13 bases left in between.

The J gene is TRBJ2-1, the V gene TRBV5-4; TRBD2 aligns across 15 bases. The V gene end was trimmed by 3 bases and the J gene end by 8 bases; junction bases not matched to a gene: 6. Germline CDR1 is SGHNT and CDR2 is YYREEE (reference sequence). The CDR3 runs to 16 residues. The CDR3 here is CASSYGTSGRKDEQFF. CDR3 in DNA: TGTGCCAGCAGCTACGGGACTAGCGGGAGGAAGGATGAGCAGTTCTTC.

CDR3 sequence reads: CATSSGYGEQYF. Written as DNA, the CDR3 is TGTGCCACCAGCTCGGGGTATGGCGAGCAGTACTTC. The chain uses TRBV28 and TRBJ2-7, with D tentatively TRBD2 (5 bases). The CDR3 consists of 12 residues. Per germline, CDR1 MDHEN and CDR2 SYDVKM. Trimming pared 10 bases from V and 6 bases from J, leaving 16 bases between.